The 11 T cell receptor beta chains in this list originate from one sample, sequenced in a study of shared clonotypes between healthy human individuals. TCRdb keeps only in-frame clones here, not all; method: immunoSEQ multiplex PCR. The sample records 2,100,000 or so clones, approximately 94% being singletons. Sequences were obtained from naive CD4+ T cells sorted from blood. The subset here: CD45RA+ positively selected. These receptors were obtained from a young man in good health.

This chain connects TRBV10-3 to TRBJ1-1, with D hard to call. V shed 10 bases and J shed 0 bases, with 12 bases lying between them. The CDR3 has 13 residues. Germline V lookup: CDR1 ENHRY, CDR2 SYGVKD. CDR3 bases: TGTGCCACCCGAGGCAGCCTGAACACTGAAGCTTTCTTT. Protein: CATRGSLNTEAFF.

The CDR3 loop is CASSLDPANSPLHF. The CDR3 nucleotides read TGTGCCAGCAGTCTTGACCCCGCCAATTCACCCCTCCACTTT. V and J are TRBV28 and TRBJ1-6; D gene uncertain. CDR1 and CDR2 (germline): MDHEN, SYDVKM. The CDR3 has 14 amino acids. The germline V and J ends were trimmed by 5 bases and 7 bases, with 12 bases remaining between them.

The chain combines TRBV7-2 with TRBJ1-6; D remains ambiguous. V shed 3 bases and J shed 7 bases, with 7 bases lying between them. Germline V CDR1 and CDR2: SGHTA, FQGNSA. The CDR3 runs 13 residues. In DNA, the CDR3 is TGTGCCAGCAGCTTTTGGGAAAATTCACCCCTCCACTTT. Residues: CASSFWENSPLHF.

The chain combines TRBV10-2 with TRBJ2-6; TRBD2 is a possible D gene (6 bases). Trimming pared 0 bases from V and 1 base from J, leaving 16 bases between. This CDR3 is built from 19 residues. Looked up from germline, CDR1 is WSHSY and CDR2 is SAAADI. The CDR3 sequence is CASSESVADPYSGANVLTF. The CDR3 DNA follows: TGCGCCAGCAGTGAGTCGGTAGCGGATCCTTATTCTGGGGCCAACGTCCTGACTTTC.

V gene TRBV30 combines with J gene TRBJ1-2, with D tentatively TRBD1 (6 bases). The CDR3 contains 13 residues. V lost 4 bases and J lost 6, with 15 bases in between. Germline CDR1 reads GTSNPN; CDR2 reads SVGIG (reference sequence). The CDR3 DNA is TGTGCCTGGACTAGACAGGCGGGGGATGGCTACACCTTC. Protein product: CAWTRQAGDGYTF.

The rearrangement uses TRBV10-3 and TRBJ1-1, with 7 bases aligning to TRBD1. The V segment lost 6 bases and the J segment 5 bases; nucleotides outside the gene matches: 6. Germline V gives CDR1 ENHRY, CDR2 SYGVKD. There are 13 residues in the CDR3. CDR3 protein: CAISYTGDTEAFF. The DNA of the CDR3 is TGTGCCATCAGCTATACAGGGGATACTGAAGCTTTCTTT.

The chain has TRBV7-2 and TRBJ2-7; 8 nucleotides align to TRBD2. Germline trimming cut 4 bases from V and 3 bases from J; bases unmatched to any gene: 8. The germline V gene has CDR1 SGHTA and CDR2 FQGNSA. The CDR3 is 15 residues long. This CDR3 reads CASSSKAGDLYEQYF. The CDR3 DNA is TGTGCCAGCAGCTCCAAAGCGGGGGACCTCTACGAGCAGTACTTC.

This clone was counted between two and nine times. The V gene is TRBV27, the J gene TRBJ1-1; the D gene is possibly TRBD1 (6 bases). The CDR3 runs 16 residues. Germline V lookup: CDR1 MNHEY, CDR2 SMNVEV (reference sequence). V was trimmed by 6 bases and J by 2 bases, leaving 19 bases between them. This CDR3 reads CASRRVGGQKNTEAFF. The CDR3, as DNA: TGTGCCAGCAGACGGGTCGGAGGACAGAAAAACACTGAAGCTTTCTTT.

This rearrangement joins TRBV18 to TRBJ2-7; D may be TRBD2 (6 bases). The ends were cut back, 5 bases at V and 7 bases at J, with 9 bases in the middle. The CDR3 sequence is 11 residues long. Germline CDR1 and CDR2: KGHSH and LQKENI. CDR3 nucleotides: TGTGCCAGCTCATCAGGAGGGGAGCAGTACTTC. Amino acids: CASSSGGEQYF.

This chain joins TRBV5-1 and TRBJ2-5; 10 bases are shared with TRBD1. CDR1 is SGHRS, CDR2 YFSETQ, per germline. The CDR3 length is 15 residues. The junction had 7 bases not matched to a gene; V was cut back by 5 bases and J by 3 bases. The CDR3 loop is CASRKNGQGEETQYF. The CDR3 coding sequence is TGCGCCAGCAGAAAAAATGGACAGGGGGAAGAGACCCAGTACTTC.

This chain joins TRBV6-6 and TRBJ2-1, with 11 bases lining up with TRBD2. The V gene end was trimmed by 6 bases and the J gene end by 5 bases; junction bases not matched to a gene: 6. This CDR3 has 15 residues. Germline values: CDR1 MNHNY, CDR2 SVGAGI (reference sequence). CDR3 residues: CASRAGTSGNNEQFF. The DNA for the CDR3 is TGTGCCAGCAGAGCCGGGACTAGCGGCAACAATGAGCAGTTCTTC.